These 30 T cell receptor beta chains originate from one sample sequenced in a study of shared clonotypes between healthy human individuals. The protocol was immunoSEQ multiplex PCR, while the TCRdb copy is restricted to in-frame clones and leaves out a portion. The sample has 1.6 million or so clones, 95% to 97% seen once; the top ten hold approximately 1%. Source material: naive CD4+ T cells sorted from blood. Specified subset: CD45RA+ positively selected. The origin of the receptors is a man aged 30 to 39 in good health.

The chain combines TRBV7-8 with TRBJ1-5, with D uncertain. With 5 bases removed from V and 6 bases from J, the gap between germline ends came to 20 bases. The CDR3 runs to 16 residues. Germline V gene lookup returns CDR1 SGHVS and CDR2 FQNEAQ. DNA for the CDR3: TGTGCCAGCAGCCCCCACCGGACCGCGGGAAGTCAGCCCCAGCATTTT. It codes for CASSPHRTAGSQPQHF.

V is TRBV30 and J is TRBJ1-1; no definite D call. Germline CDR1 GTSNPN, CDR2 SVGIG (reference sequence). This CDR3 region has 13 residues. Deletions cut 0 bases from V and 1 base from J, with 6 bases between. The CDR3 sequence is CAWSVGRNTEAFF. CDR3 nucleotide sequence: TGTGCCTGGAGTGTAGGTCGGAACACTGAAGCTTTCTTT.

This clone was detected a few times. Other DNA sequences in the same sample also yield this CDR3. V is TRBV6-5 and J is TRBJ2-7; TRBD1 agrees at 8 bases. Germline-derived CDR1 and CDR2 are MNHEY and SVGAGI. CDR3 length: 12 residues. V was clipped by 6 bases and J by 4 bases; unmatched bases: 2. The CDR3 is CASSRTGYEQYF. The CDR3 nucleotides read TGTGCCAGCAGCCGGACAGGGTACGAGCAGTACTTC.

V and J are TRBV6-6 and TRBJ2-2, with D tentatively TRBD1 or TRBD2 (6 bases each). This CDR3 is built from 15 residues. The V end was cut by 0 bases, the J end by 6 bases, with 11 bases between. Germline V lookup: CDR1 MNHNY, CDR2 SVGAGI (reference sequence). Here the CDR3 DNA reads TGTGCCAGCAGTTACTCTCGGGGGCAGGCCGGGGAGCTGTTTTTT. It is translated as CASSYSRGQAGELFF.

The J gene is TRBJ2-1, the V gene TRBV27; 9 bases are a match to TRBD2. The CDR3 sequence is 15 residues long. J lost 6 bases, V lost 1 base, and 4 bases had no gene match. The germline V gene has CDR1 MNHEY and CDR2 SMNVEV (reference sequence). The DNA for the CDR3 is TGTGCCAGCAGTTTATTCTCGCGGGAGGGCAATGAGCAGTTCTTC. Translating gives CASSLFSREGNEQFF.

In the case of this clone: Other nucleotide sequences in the sample specify the same CDR3. V gene TRBV5-4 combines with J gene TRBJ2-3; tentatively, D is TRBD1 or TRBD2 (7 bases each). Germline values: CDR1 SGHNT, CDR2 YYREEE (reference sequence). CDR3 length equals 14 residues. Trimming removed 5 bases at V and 3 bases at J, with 13 bases between. CDR3 nucleotides: TGTGCCAGCAGTCAGGGGGGGCTGACAGATACGCAGTATTTT. Translation: CASSQGGLTDTQYF.

This sequence joins TRBV6-4 and TRBJ2-1; 12 bases map to TRBD2. The V segment lost 3 bases and the J segment 8 bases; nucleotides outside the gene matches: 5. CDR1 is MRHNA, CDR2 SNTAGT, per germline. This CDR3 has 15 amino acids. The CDR3 sequence is CASSELAGGGHEQFF. CDR3 DNA: TGTGCCAGCAGTGAACTAGCGGGAGGAGGTCATGAGCAGTTCTTC.

The chain uses TRBV18 and TRBJ1-1, with TRBD1 matching over 8 bases. V gave up 4 bases and J gave up 4 bases; unmatched junction bases: 8. Germline-derived CDR1 and CDR2 are KGHSH and LQKENI. The CDR3 covers 15 residues. CDR3 sequence reads: CASSQQETGGTEAFF. Written as DNA, the CDR3 is TGTGCCAGCTCACAACAAGAAACAGGGGGCACTGAAGCTTTCTTT. Supplemented by reference TRBV18 and TRBJ1-1, the full variable domain reads NAGVMQNPRHLVRRRGQEARLRCSPMKGHSHVYWYRQLPEEGLKFMVYLQKENIIDESGMPKERFSAEFPKEGPSILRIQQVVRGDSAAYFCASSQQETGGTEAFFGQGTRLTVV.

V gene TRBV6-1 combines with J gene TRBJ2-2; 11 bases line up with TRBD2. Trimming removed 2 bases from V and 7 bases from J; junction bases left unmatched: 3. Per the germline V gene, CDR1 is MNHNS and CDR2 is SASEGT. The CDR3 is 15 amino acids. The CDR3 region is CASSEKTSGSGELFF. DNA of the CDR3: TGTGCCAGCAGTGAAAAAACTAGCGGGAGCGGGGAGCTGTTTTTT.

The chain employs TRBV19 and TRBJ2-7, with 14 bases that match TRBD2. The CDR3 consists of 16 residues. V lost 2 bases to trimming and J lost 3 bases; unmatched junction nucleotides: 3. CDR1 and CDR2 (germline): LNHDA, SQIVND (reference sequence). The DNA for the CDR3 is TGTGCCAGTAGTATATCAGGGACTAGCGGGAGCTACGAGCAGTACTTC. This encodes CASSISGTSGSYEQYF.

The chain carries TRBV10-2 and TRBJ2-2; 9 bases agree with TRBD2. CDR1 and CDR2 (germline): WSHSY, SAAADI. The CDR3 has 15 amino acids. V lost 8 bases, J lost 3 bases, and 7 bases stayed unmatched. CDR3 coding DNA: TGCGCCAGCGCGGCTAGCGGGGATTACACCGGGGAGCTGTTTTTT. It yields the protein CASAASGDYTGELFF.

CDR3 sequence: CASSLGGYRSQIGNEQFF. Here the CDR3 DNA reads TGTGCCAGTAGTTTGGGCGGGTACAGAAGTCAAATAGGTAATGAGCAGTTCTTC. The V call is TRBV19, the J call TRBJ2-1; perhaps TRBD2 as D (5 bases). The CDR3 runs to 18 residues. Germline CDR1 is LNHDA and CDR2 is SQIVND (reference sequence). Between the trimmed V and J ends, which lost 5 bases and 7 bases, there was a span of 27 bases.

V is TRBV6-1 and J is TRBJ2-5; 9 bases align to TRBD1. Unmatched junction bases numbered 9, after V lost 7 bases and J lost 6 bases. The CDR3 has 14 residues. Germline CDR1 and CDR2: MNHNS and SASEGT. The CDR3 DNA is TGTGCCAGCATCCTACAGGGGGCTCGTCAGACCCAGTACTTC. Its translation is CASILQGARQTQYF.

The table lists this clone with a few counts. The genes are TRBV19 and TRBJ2-3; D is unclear. The length of the CDR3 is 14 residues. Trimming took off 6 bases at V and 4 bases at J, with 14 bases between the two ends. Germline V gives CDR1 LNHDA, CDR2 SQIVND (reference sequence). The CDR3 protein is CASRPGPEADTQYF. CDR3 DNA: TGTGCCAGTAGACCGGGCCCCGAGGCAGATACGCAGTATTTT. Full variable domain (remainder filled in from reference TRBV19 and TRBJ2-3): DGGITQSPKYLFRKEGQNVTLSCEQNLNHDAMYWYRQDPGQGLRLIYYSQIVNDFQKGDIAEGYSVSREKKESFPLTVTSAQKNPTAFYLCASRPGPEADTQYFGPGTRLTVL.

Only a few counts were recorded for this clone. The chain joins TRBV7-9 to TRBJ1-2; D gene ambiguous. This CDR3 has 14 amino acids. Trimming stripped 5 bases from V and 5 bases from J, with 15 bases between. Germline V gene lookup returns CDR1 SEHNR and CDR2 FQNEAQ (reference sequence). This CDR3 reads CASSRGPTQYGYTF. CDR3 nucleotide sequence: TGTGCCAGCAGCCGCGGTCCGACTCAATATGGCTACACCTTC. Full variable domain (remainder filled in from reference TRBV7-9 and TRBJ1-2): DTGVSQNPRHKITKRGQNVTFRCDPISEHNRLYWYRQTLGQGPEFLTYFQNEAQLEKSRLLSDRFSAERPKGSFSTLEIQRTEQGDSAMYLCASSRGPTQYGYTFGSGTRLTVV.

The chain employs TRBV5-4 and TRBJ2-5, with D tentatively TRBD2 (5 bases). Germline V gives CDR1 SGHNT, CDR2 YYREEE (reference sequence). Between the trimmed V and J ends, which lost 4 bases and 4 bases, there was a span of 11 bases. CDR3 length: 13 residues. CDR3 protein: CASSQDGLETQYF. In nucleotides, the CDR3 is TGTGCCAGCAGCCAAGATGGACTAGAGACCCAGTACTTC. The full variable domain, with the rest looked up from reference TRBV5-4 and TRBJ2-5, is ETGVTQSPTHLIKTRGQQVTLRCSSQSGHNTVSWYQQALGQGPQFIFQYYREEENGRGNFPPRFSGLQFPNYSSELNVNALELDDSALYLCASSQDGLETQYFGPGTRLLVL.

This clone showed up just once. This rearrangement joins TRBV7-9 to TRBJ2-3; D is uncertain. V gave up 6 bases and J gave up 3 bases, with 7 bases separating them. In germline, CDR1 is SEHNR, CDR2 FQNEAQ (reference sequence). This CDR3 has 12 residues. This CDR3 is CASRFVTDTQYF. In DNA, the CDR3 is TGTGCCAGCAGATTCGTTACAGATACGCAGTATTTT.

The gene calls are TRBV6-6 and TRBJ1-1; D perhaps matches TRBD1 (5 bases). CDR3 size: 15 residues. With 7 bases removed from V and 6 bases from J, the gap between germline ends came to 21 bases. In germline, CDR1 is MNHNY, CDR2 SVGAGI (reference sequence). CDR3 loop: CASKRDATEGAEAFF. The CDR3 DNA sequence: TGTGCCAGCAAACGGGACGCAACTGAGGGAGCTGAAGCTTTCTTT.

To note about this clone: The identical CDR3 is also encoded by other nucleotide sequences in the sample. CDR3 region: CASSVEGLQETQYF. The CDR3 region has the DNA TGTGCCAGCAGCGTAGAGGGCTTGCAAGAGACCCAGTACTTC. V and J are TRBV9 and TRBJ2-5; D uncertain. V was cut by 0 bases and J by 2 bases, with 8 bases left in between. The CDR3 extends over 14 amino acids. Germline V gives CDR1 SGDLS, CDR2 YYNGEE. Combining the CDR3 with reference TRBV9 and TRBJ2-5 gives the whole variable domain DSGVTQTPKHLITATGQRVTLRCSPRSGDLSVYWYQQSLDQGLQFLIQYYNGEERAKGNILERFSAQQFPDLHSELNLSSLELGDSALYFCASSVEGLQETQYFGPGTRLLVL.

The rearrangement links TRBV27 to TRBJ2-7; 7 nucleotides match TRBD2. V dropped 6 bases and J dropped 6; count of bases not matched to a gene: 14. Germline values: CDR1 MNHEY, CDR2 SMNVEV (reference sequence). This CDR3 comprises 15 residues. CDR3 nucleotides: TGTGCCAGCAGCTCCCTTCGGGGCGGGAGTAGCGAGCAGTACTTC. It is translated as CASSSLRGGSSEQYF.

This rearrangement joins TRBV7-2 to TRBJ2-2; either TRBD1 or TRBD2 may fit D (5 bases each). The CDR3 has 16 amino acids. Per the germline V gene, CDR1 is SGHTA and CDR2 is FQGNSA. Deletions cut 2 bases from V and 0 bases from J, with 10 bases between. This CDR3 is CASSLRGDTNTGELFF. CDR3 nucleotide sequence: TGTGCCAGCAGCTTACGAGGGGATACGAACACCGGGGAGCTGTTTTTT.

In regard to this clone: The sample holds other DNA sequences that translate to the same CDR3. The chain joins TRBV2 to TRBJ2-1, with D unclear. Germline-derived CDR1 and CDR2 are SNHLY and FYNNEI. CDR3 size: 13 residues. Between the trimmed V and J ends, which lost 8 bases and 0 bases, there was a span of 8 bases. The CDR3 DNA reads as TGTGCCAGCTCGGGCCTCTCCTACAATGAGCAGTTCTTC. Protein product: CASSGLSYNEQFF.

The CDR3 spells CASSQDTQGYGYTF. The CDR3 DNA sequence: TGCGCCAGCAGCCAAGATACGCAGGGCTATGGCTACACCTTC. V and J are TRBV4-3 and TRBJ1-2; maybe TRBD1 (5 bases). The germline V and J ends were trimmed by 0 bases and 4 bases, with 9 bases remaining between them. The CDR3 has 14 residues. CDR1 is LGHNA, CDR2 YSLEER, per germline.

CDR3 DNA: TGCGCCAGCAGCCAGGTCAGCTTGATGAACACTGAAGCTTTCTTT. Residues: CASSQVSLMNTEAFF. The chain has TRBV4-1 and TRBJ1-1; D unresolved. The CDR3 extends over 15 amino acids. Germline CDR1 is MGHRA and CDR2 is YSYEKL. V was clipped by 3 bases and J by 0 bases, with 11 bases between them.

The chain carries TRBV29-1 and TRBJ2-1, with D perhaps TRBD1 or TRBD2 (6 bases each). The V end was cut by 4 bases, the J end by 9 bases, with 13 bases between. CDR1 and CDR2 from the germline V gene are SQVTM and ANQGSEA. CDR3 size: 12 residues. The DNA for the CDR3 is TGCAGCGTTGGGTTGGGGGGCACTGAGCAGTTCTTC. It encodes CSVGLGGTEQFF.

This sequence joins TRBV2 and TRBJ2-7; D not resolved. The CDR3 sequence is 15 residues long. V lost 3 bases and J 0 bases, leaving 12 bases between the germline ends. CDR1 SNHLY and CDR2 FYNNEI come from the germline V gene. CDR3 sequence (DNA): TGTGCCAGCAGTGATGTGGGCATTGGCTCCTACGAGCAGTACTTC. Its translation is CASSDVGIGSYEQYF. Drawing the rest from reference TRBV2 and TRBJ2-7, the complete variable domain is EPEVTQTPSHQVTQMGQEVILRCVPISNHLYFYWYRQILGQKVEFLVSFYNNEISEKSEIFDDQFSVERPDGSNFTLKIRSTKLEDSAMYFCASSDVGIGSYEQYFGPGTRLTVT.

The chain joins TRBV30 to TRBJ2-7; D gene ambiguous. The CDR3 has 11 residues. Germline V gives CDR1 GTSNPN, CDR2 SVGIG (reference sequence). With 3 bases removed from V and 6 bases from J, the gap between germline ends came to 9 bases. The CDR3 loop reads CAWRVLIEQYF. The DNA of the CDR3 is TGTGCCTGGAGGGTGTTGATCGAGCAGTACTTC.

This chain links TRBV29-1 with TRBJ1-1; perhaps TRBD1 as D (5 bases). CDR3 size: 12 residues. The germline V gene encodes CDR1 SQVTM and CDR2 ANQGSEA. The V end lost 2 bases, the J end lost 7 bases, and 11 bases lay between the germline ends. The CDR3 DNA reads TGCAGCGTTGAACAGGGTGTTGTTGAAGCTTTCTTT. This encodes CSVEQGVVEAFF.

V usage is TRBV6-1 and J usage is TRBJ2-6; either TRBD1 or TRBD2 may fit D (5 bases each). The V and J ends lost 10 bases and 1 base respectively, with 11 bases between them. Germline V gene lookup returns CDR1 MNHNS and CDR2 SASEGT. The length of the CDR3 is 14 residues. The CDR3 bases are TGTGCCATCCACGGGGCGTCTGGGGCCAACGTCCTGACTTTC. This codes for CAIHGASGANVLTF.

The count of this clone is one. The chain carries TRBV6-1 and TRBJ2-5; 7 bases line up with TRBD1. This CDR3 contains 14 residues. Per germline, CDR1 MNHNS and CDR2 SASEGT. V shed 4 bases and J 5 bases; nucleotides not matched to a gene: 7. The CDR3 sequence: CASSVAGGGETQYF. DNA for the CDR3: TGTGCCAGCAGTGTGGCAGGGGGTGGGGAGACCCAGTACTTC.